These 16 T cell receptor beta chains originate from one sample sequenced in a study of blood T cell repertoires in COVID-19. The table came from immunoSEQ multiplex PCR; TCRdb's copy has only in-frame clones and leaves some out. The sample lists around 330,000 clones; around 84% were seen once. The sequenced sample consisted of PBMCs or T cells enriched from blood (not recorded which). These receptors all stem from a woman in her 30s who had been exposed to COVID-19.

The chain links TRBV27 to TRBJ2-5, with 10 positions matching TRBD2. The length of the CDR3 is 13 residues. With 6 bases clipped from V and 2 bases from J, the junction kept 0 bases outside the gene matches. Per the germline V gene, CDR1 is MNHEY and CDR2 is SMNVEV (reference sequence). This CDR3 is CASRTSGQETQYF. Written as DNA, the CDR3 is TGTGCCAGCAGGACTAGCGGGCAAGAGACCCAGTACTTC.

The chain's CDR3 is CASSVATQGPLYEQYF. CDR3 nucleotides: TGTGCCAGCAGCGTAGCCACACAGGGCCCCCTCTACGAGCAGTACTTC. This chain connects TRBV9 to TRBJ2-7; D is perhaps TRBD1 (6 bases). The CDR3 spans 16 residues. CDR1 and CDR2 (germline): SGDLS, YYNGEE. With 0 bases removed from V and 3 bases from J, the gap between germline ends came to 16 bases. Full variable domain (missing parts from reference TRBV9 and TRBJ2-7): DSGVTQTPKHLITATGQRVTLRCSPRSGDLSVYWYQQSLDQGLQFLIQYYNGEERAKGNILERFSAQQFPDLHSELNLSSLELGDSALYFCASSVATQGPLYEQYFGPGTRLTVT.

This chain connects TRBV3-1 (or the pseudogene TRBV3-2) to TRBJ1-6; D perhaps matches TRBD1 (6 bases). The germline V and J ends were trimmed by 1 base and 8 bases, with 15 bases remaining between them. There are 16 residues in the CDR3. Germline CDR1 LGHDT, CDR2 YNNKEL (reference sequence). CDR3 coding DNA: TGTGCCAGCAGCCAAGGGAGACTACAGGGACATTCACCCCTCCACTTT. It codes for CASSQGRLQGHSPLHF.

CDR3 DNA sequence: TGCGCCAGCAGTGGAGAGACCTCTGGAAACACCATATATTTT. This translates into CASSGETSGNTIYF. The chain employs TRBV5-1 and TRBJ1-3; D ambiguous. Germline V gives CDR1 SGHRS, CDR2 YFSETQ. The CDR3 has 14 amino acids. Trimming took 5 bases from V and 0 from J, leaving 9 bases between them.

This chain links TRBV6-5 with TRBJ2-1, with TRBD2 identical over 10 bases. The CDR3 is 14 residues long. Per germline, CDR1 MNHEY and CDR2 SVGAGI. The V gene end was trimmed by 5 bases and the J gene end by 3 bases; junction bases not matched to a gene: 1. DNA of the CDR3: TGTGCCAGCAGTAGCGGGGGGGACTACAATGAGCAGTTCTTC. Amino acid sequence: CASSSGGDYNEQFF.

The V call is TRBV14, the J call TRBJ2-7; D possibly corresponds to TRBD1 (6 bases). The CDR3 has 14 amino acids. Germline assignment: CDR1 SGHDN and CDR2 FVKESK. V was trimmed by 2 bases and J by 6 bases, leaving 14 bases between them. For the CDR3, the DNA is TGTGCCAGCAGCCAAACGACTCAGGGGTCCGAGCAGTACTTC. Encoded protein: CASSQTTQGSEQYF. The full variable domain, rest sourced from reference TRBV14 and TRBJ2-7, is EAGVTQFPSHSVIEKGQTVTLRCDPISGHDNLYWYRRVMGKEIKFLLHFVKESKQDESGMPNNRFLAERTGGTYSTLKVQPAELEDSGVYFCASSQTTQGSEQYFGPGTRLTVT.

The rearrangement joins TRBV4-1 to TRBJ2-1, with 10 bases that match TRBD2. V shed 1 base and J 8 bases; nucleotides not matched to a gene: 8. Germline lookup yields CDR1 MGHRA and CDR2 YSYEKL. This CDR3 comprises 16 residues. The CDR3 nucleotides are TGCGCCAGCAGCCAAGCGGAGCGGGGGGGCCGAGATGAGCAGTTCTTC. The encoded protein is CASSQAERGGRDEQFF.

The chain joins TRBV5-4 to TRBJ1-5; D remains ambiguous. Per germline, CDR1 SGHNT and CDR2 YYREEE (reference sequence). This CDR3 has 17 amino acids. Trimming left V 2 bases short and J 4 bases short, with 19 bases between. The CDR3 sequence: CASSFKTHPTANQPQHF. DNA for the CDR3: TGTGCCAGCAGCTTCAAGACACATCCAACAGCAAATCAGCCCCAGCATTTT. The full variable domain, rest sourced from reference TRBV5-4 and TRBJ1-5, is ETGVTQSPTHLIKTRGQQVTLRCSSQSGHNTVSWYQQALGQGPQFIFQYYREEENGRGNFPPRFSGLQFPNYSSELNVNALELDDSALYLCASSFKTHPTANQPQHFGDGTRLSIL.

This clone was seen only a few times. The chain combines TRBV28 with TRBJ1-1, with 7 bases lining up with TRBD1. Germline lookup yields CDR1 MDHEN and CDR2 SYDVKM. J was trimmed by 7 bases and V by 6 bases; bases with no gene match: 5. The CDR3 extends over 12 amino acids. CDR3 residues: CASSLDRIEAFF. The CDR3 bases are TGTGCCAGCAGCCTGGACAGGATTGAAGCTTTCTTT. Full variable domain (remainder filled in from reference TRBV28 and TRBJ1-1): DVKVTQSSRYLVKRTGEKVFLECVQDMDHENMFWYRQDPGLGLRLIYFSYDVKMKEKGDIPEGYSVSREKKERFSLILESASTNQTSMYLCASSLDRIEAFFGQGTRLTVV.

This sequence joins TRBV19 and TRBJ1-4; D is uncertain. V was trimmed by 5 bases and J by 0 bases, leaving 10 bases between them. CDR3 length: 15 residues. Germline V gives CDR1 LNHDA, CDR2 SQIVND (reference sequence). CDR3 sequence: CASSPSVSTNEKLFF. As DNA, the CDR3 is TGTGCCAGTAGTCCATCAGTATCAACTAATGAAAAACTGTTTTTT.

The rearrangement joins TRBV28 to TRBJ1-1; TRBD1 matches at 7 bases. Germline V lookup: CDR1 MDHEN, CDR2 SYDVKM. With V trimmed by 4 bases and J by 4 bases, 6 bases remained unmatched. This CDR3 comprises 14 residues. The CDR3 DNA reads TGTGCCAGCAGTTGGGCAGGGGGAACCACTGAAGCTTTCTTT. Its translation is CASSWAGGTTEAFF.

This clone was recorded only once. V and J are TRBV29-1 and TRBJ2-1; 7 bases map to TRBD1. Per the germline V gene, CDR1 is SQVTM and CDR2 is ANQGSEA. The ends lost 8 bases at V and 7 bases at J; junction bases unmatched: 14. The CDR3 length is 14 residues. In DNA form, the CDR3 reads TGCAGCTCGAAGACAGGGAGCTCTAGAAATGAGCAGTTCTTC. This encodes CSSKTGSSRNEQFF.

The chain joins TRBV6-5 to TRBJ1-5; 7 bases are shared with TRBD1. This CDR3 contains 15 residues. V shed 4 bases, J shed 4 bases, and the junction held 7 bases outside the gene matches. Germline assignment: CDR1 MNHEY and CDR2 SVGAGI. The CDR3 loop reads CASSSDRALNQPQHF. CDR3 coding DNA: TGTGCCAGCAGTTCCGACAGGGCACTAAATCAGCCCCAGCATTTT.

This clone was counted a few times. The chain uses TRBV13 and TRBJ1-4, with D maybe TRBD1 (6 bases). CDR1 is PRHDT, CDR2 FYEKMQ, per germline (reference sequence). V was clipped by 1 base and J by 6 bases, with 12 bases between them. The CDR3 totals 15 residues. CDR3 coding DNA: TGTGCCAGCAGCTTAGCATACAGGGTGGATGAAAAACTGTTTTTT. Protein sequence: CASSLAYRVDEKLFF.

The V call is TRBV10-3, the J call TRBJ2-7; 7 nucleotides line up with TRBD1. This CDR3 has 15 amino acids. With V trimmed by 6 bases and J by 0 bases, 8 bases remained unmatched. Germline CDR1 and CDR2: ENHRY and SYGVKD. The CDR3 nucleotides are TGTGCCATCAGCGCCAGGGGGTCGAGCTCCTACGAGCAGTACTTC. It is translated as CAISARGSSSYEQYF.

The rearrangement uses TRBV7-9 and TRBJ1-1, with a possible D match to TRBD1 (6 bases). CDR3 length: 15 amino acids. Germline V gives CDR1 SEHNR, CDR2 FQNEAQ (reference sequence). V was shortened by 1 base and J by 0 bases, with 9 bases between the two germline ends. The DNA for the CDR3 is TGTGCCAGCAGCTTAGAAACAGGGATGAACACTGAAGCTTTCTTT. Translation gives CASSLETGMNTEAFF. The full variable domain, with the rest looked up from reference TRBV7-9 and TRBJ1-1, is DTGVSQNPRHKITKRGQNVTFRCDPISEHNRLYWYRQTLGQGPEFLTYFQNEAQLEKSRLLSDRFSAERPKGSFSTLEIQRTEQGDSAMYLCASSLETGMNTEAFFGQGTRLTVV.